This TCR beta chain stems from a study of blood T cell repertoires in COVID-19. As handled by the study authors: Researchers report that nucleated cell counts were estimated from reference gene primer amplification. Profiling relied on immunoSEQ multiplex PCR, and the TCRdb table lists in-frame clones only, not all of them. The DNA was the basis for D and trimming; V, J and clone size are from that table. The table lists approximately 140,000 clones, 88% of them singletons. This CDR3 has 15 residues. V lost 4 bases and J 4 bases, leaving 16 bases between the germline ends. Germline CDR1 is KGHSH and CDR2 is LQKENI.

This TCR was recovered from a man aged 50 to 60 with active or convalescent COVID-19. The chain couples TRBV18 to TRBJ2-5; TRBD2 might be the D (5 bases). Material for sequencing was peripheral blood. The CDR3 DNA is TGTGCCAGCTCACTTAGCGCCCATCGGGGAGAGACCCAGTACTTC. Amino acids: CASSLSAHRGETQYF.